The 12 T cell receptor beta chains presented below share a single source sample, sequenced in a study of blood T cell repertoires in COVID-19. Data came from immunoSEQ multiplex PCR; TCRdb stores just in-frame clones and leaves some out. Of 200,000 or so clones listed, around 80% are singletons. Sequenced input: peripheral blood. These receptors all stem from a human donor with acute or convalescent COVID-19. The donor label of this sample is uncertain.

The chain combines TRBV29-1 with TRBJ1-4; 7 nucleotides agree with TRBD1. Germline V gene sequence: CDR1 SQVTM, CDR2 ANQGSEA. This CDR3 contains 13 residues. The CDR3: CSVSGTANEKLFF. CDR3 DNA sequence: TGCAGTGTAAGTGGGACAGCTAATGAAAAACTGTTTTTT.

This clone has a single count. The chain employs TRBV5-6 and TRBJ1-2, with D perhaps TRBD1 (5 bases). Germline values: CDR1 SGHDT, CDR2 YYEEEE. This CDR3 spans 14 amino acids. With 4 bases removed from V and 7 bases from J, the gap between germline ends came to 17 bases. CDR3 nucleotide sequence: TGTGCCAGCAGCCGGCAGGGTCGGAAGGCTGGCTACACCTTC. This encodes CASSRQGRKAGYTF.

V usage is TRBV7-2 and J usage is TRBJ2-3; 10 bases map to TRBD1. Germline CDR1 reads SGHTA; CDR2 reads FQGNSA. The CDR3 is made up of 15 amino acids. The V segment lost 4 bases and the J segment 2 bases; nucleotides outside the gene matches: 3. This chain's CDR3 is CASSYGTGVTDTQYF. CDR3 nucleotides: TGTGCCAGCAGCTACGGGACAGGGGTCACAGATACGCAGTATTTT. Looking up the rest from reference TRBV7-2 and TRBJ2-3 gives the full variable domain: GAGVSQSPSNKVTEKGKDVELRCDPISGHTALYWYRQSLGQGLEFLIYFQGNSAPDKSGLPSDRFSAERTGGSVSTLTIQRTQQEDSAVYLCASSYGTGVTDTQYFGPGTRLTVL.

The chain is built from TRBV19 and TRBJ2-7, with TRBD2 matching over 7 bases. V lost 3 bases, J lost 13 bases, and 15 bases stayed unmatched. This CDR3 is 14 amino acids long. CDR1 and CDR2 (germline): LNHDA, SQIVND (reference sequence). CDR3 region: CASSMGGDLSVEYF. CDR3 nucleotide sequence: TGTGCCAGTAGTATGGGGGGGGACTTGTCGGTGGAATACTTC.

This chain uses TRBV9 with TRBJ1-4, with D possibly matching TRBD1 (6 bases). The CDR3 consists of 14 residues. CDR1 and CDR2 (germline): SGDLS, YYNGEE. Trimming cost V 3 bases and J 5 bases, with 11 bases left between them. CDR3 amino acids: CASSEGDWNEKLFF. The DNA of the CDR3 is TGTGCCAGCAGCGAGGGGGATTGGAATGAAAAACTGTTTTTT.

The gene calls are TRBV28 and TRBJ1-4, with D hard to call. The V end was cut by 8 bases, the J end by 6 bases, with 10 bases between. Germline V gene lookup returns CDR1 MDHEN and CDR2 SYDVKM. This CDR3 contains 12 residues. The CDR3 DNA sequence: TGTGCCAGCGGGTTGGGCGATGAAAAACTGTTTTTT. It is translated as CASGLGDEKLFF. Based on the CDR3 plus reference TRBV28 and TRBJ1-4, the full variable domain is DVKVTQSSRYLVKRTGEKVFLECVQDMDHENMFWYRQDPGLGLRLIYFSYDVKMKEKGDIPEGYSVSREKKERFSLILESASTNQTSMYLCASGLGDEKLFFGSGTQLSVL.

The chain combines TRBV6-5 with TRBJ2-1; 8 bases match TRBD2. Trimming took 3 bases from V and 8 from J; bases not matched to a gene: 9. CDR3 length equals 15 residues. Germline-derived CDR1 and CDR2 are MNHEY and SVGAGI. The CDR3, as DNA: TGTGCCAGCAGTTATACGTCGGGAGGGGCGCATGAGCAGTTCTTC. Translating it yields CASSYTSGGAHEQFF.

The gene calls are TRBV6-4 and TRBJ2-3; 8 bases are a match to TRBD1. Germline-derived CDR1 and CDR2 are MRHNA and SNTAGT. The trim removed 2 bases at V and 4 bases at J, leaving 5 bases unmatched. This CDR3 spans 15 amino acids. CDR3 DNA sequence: TGTGCCAGCAGTGACCAGGGGGCGCCGGCAGATACGCAGTATTTT. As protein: CASSDQGAPADTQYF.

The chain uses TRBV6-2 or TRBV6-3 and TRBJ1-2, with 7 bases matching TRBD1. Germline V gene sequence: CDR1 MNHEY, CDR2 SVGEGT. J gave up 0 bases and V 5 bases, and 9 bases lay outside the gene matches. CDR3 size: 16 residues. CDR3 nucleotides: TGTGCCAGCAGTGGGGGACAGACAATTTCTAACTATGGCTACACCTTC. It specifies CASSGGQTISNYGYTF.

The CDR3 is CASSILSVAGTEAFF. The CDR3, as DNA: TGTGCCAGTAGTATACTGTCGGTGGCGGGCACTGAAGCTTTCTTT. The rearrangement links TRBV19 to TRBJ1-1; D uncertain. Germline V gene lookup returns CDR1 LNHDA and CDR2 SQIVND (reference sequence). Trimming stripped 2 bases from V and 4 bases from J, with 14 bases between. The CDR3 sequence is 15 residues long. Drawing the rest from reference TRBV19 and TRBJ1-1, the complete variable domain is DGGITQSPKYLFRKEGQNVTLSCEQNLNHDAMYWYRQDPGQGLRLIYYSQIVNDFQKGDIAEGYSVSREKKESFPLTVTSAQKNPTAFYLCASSILSVAGTEAFFGQGTRLTVV.

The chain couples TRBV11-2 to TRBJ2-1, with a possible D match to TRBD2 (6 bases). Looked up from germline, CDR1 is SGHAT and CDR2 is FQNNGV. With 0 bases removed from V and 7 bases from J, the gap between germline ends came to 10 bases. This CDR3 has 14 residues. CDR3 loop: CASSLEVTRNEQFF. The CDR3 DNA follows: TGTGCCAGCAGCTTAGAGGTGACTAGAAATGAGCAGTTCTTC. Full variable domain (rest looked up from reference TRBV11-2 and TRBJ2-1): EAGVAQSPRYKIIEKRQSVAFWCNPISGHATLYWYQQILGQGPKLLIQFQNNGVVDDSQLPKDRFSAERLKGVDSTLKIQPAKLEDSAVYLCASSLEVTRNEQFFGPGTRLTVL.

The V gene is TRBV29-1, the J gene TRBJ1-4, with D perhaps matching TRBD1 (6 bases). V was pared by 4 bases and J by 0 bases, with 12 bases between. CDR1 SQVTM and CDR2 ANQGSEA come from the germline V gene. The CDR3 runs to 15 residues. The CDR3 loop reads CSVGWGGATNEKLFF. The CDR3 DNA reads TGCAGCGTTGGGTGGGGGGGCGCAACTAATGAAAAACTGTTTTTT.